The 20 T cell receptor beta chains below all came from one sample that was sequenced in a study of T cells in localized non-small cell lung cancer. The repertoire was sequenced with immunoSEQ multiplex PCR; TCRdb's copy has only in-frame clones and lacks some. This sample has about 77,000 clones, with more than 70% found just once. The source was peripheral blood, collected before any cancer treatment. These receptors came from a woman aged 35 to 69 with stage I squamous cell lung carcinoma.

This chain connects TRBV7-9 to TRBJ2-5, with D possibly TRBD1 on 5 matching bases. The V end lost 3 bases, the J end lost 5 bases, and 10 bases lay between the germline ends. CDR3 length: 13 amino acids. Germline CDR1 is SEHNR and CDR2 is FQNEAQ (reference sequence). Here the CDR3 reads CASSLRAGETQYF. In nucleotides, the CDR3 is TGTGCCAGCAGCTTGAGAGCAGGGGAGACCCAGTACTTC. Complete variable domain (other parts from reference TRBV7-9 and TRBJ2-5): DTGVSQNPRHKITKRGQNVTFRCDPISEHNRLYWYRQTLGQGPEFLTYFQNEAQLEKSRLLSDRFSAERPKGSFSTLEIQRTEQGDSAMYLCASSLRAGETQYFGPGTRLLVL.

The chain joins TRBV2 to TRBJ1-5, with 7 bases aligning to TRBD1. The CDR3 runs 15 residues. The V gene's germline CDR1 is SNHLY and CDR2 FYNNEI. The V segment lost 5 bases and the J segment 6 bases; nucleotides outside the gene matches: 10. CDR3 protein: CASSKDTGAAQPQHF. CDR3 bases: TGTGCCAGCAGTAAGGATACAGGGGCGGCTCAGCCCCAGCATTTT.

The rearrangement joins TRBV2 to TRBJ2-7; TRBD1 is a possible D gene (5 bases). This CDR3 is 13 amino acids long. V was shortened by 6 bases and J by 6 bases, with 15 bases between the two germline ends. CDR1 is SNHLY and CDR2 is FYNNEI in the germline V gene. CDR3 sequence: CASRSDSTGEQYF. The CDR3 DNA reads as TGTGCCAGCAGGAGCGACAGCACGGGCGAGCAGTACTTC.

The table lists this clone with a few counts. The chain has TRBV9 and TRBJ1-1; 9 nucleotides line up with TRBD1. Unmatched junction bases numbered 2, after V lost 0 bases and J lost 8 bases. Germline V CDR1 and CDR2: SGDLS, YYNGEE. CDR3 length: 13 residues. CDR3 loop: CASSVVGTGEAFF. The CDR3 DNA is TGTGCCAGCAGCGTAGTGGGGACAGGGGAAGCTTTCTTT. The variable domain in full, with the rest retrieved from reference TRBV9 and TRBJ1-1, is DSGVTQTPKHLITATGQRVTLRCSPRSGDLSVYWYQQSLDQGLQFLIQYYNGEERAKGNILERFSAQQFPDLHSELNLSSLELGDSALYFCASSVVGTGEAFFGQGTRLTVV.

V is TRBV28 and J is TRBJ1-4, with a possible D match to TRBD1 (5 bases). The CDR3 extends over 14 amino acids. V was shortened by 7 bases and J by 7 bases, with 16 bases between the two germline ends. Germline V gene lookup returns CDR1 MDHEN and CDR2 SYDVKM. CDR3 in DNA: TGTGCCAGCATGAACGGGGGTATGGGTGAAAAACTGTTTTTT. Amino acid sequence: CASMNGGMGEKLFF.

The chain links TRBV9 to TRBJ1-3; D ambiguous. This CDR3 contains 16 residues. V was cut by 0 bases and J by 0 bases, with 10 bases left in between. CDR1 and CDR2 from the germline V gene are SGDLS and YYNGEE. CDR3 in amino acids: CASSVDGGVSGNTIYF. Written as DNA, the CDR3 is TGTGCCAGCAGCGTAGACGGCGGAGTCTCTGGAAACACCATATATTTT.

The chain combines TRBV25-1 with TRBJ1-1; a possible D gene is TRBD1 (6 bases). In germline, CDR1 is MGHDK, CDR2 SYGVNS. The CDR3 spans 16 residues. Deletions cut 3 bases from V and 2 bases from J, with 16 bases between. The DNA for the CDR3 is TGTGCCAGCAGTGACCCATTTTCAGGGGCCAACACTGAAGCTTTCTTT. Amino acids: CASSDPFSGANTEAFF. Combining the CDR3 with reference TRBV25-1 and TRBJ1-1 gives the whole variable domain EADIYQTPRYLVIGTGKKITLECSQTMGHDKMYWYQQDPGMELHLIHYSYGVNSTEKGDLSSESTVSRIRTEHFPLTLESARPSHTSQYLCASSDPFSGANTEAFFGQGTRLTVV.

The sample holds one count of this clone. The chain employs TRBV7-9 and TRBJ1-3; TRBD1 matches at 10 bases. The V gene end was trimmed by 3 bases and the J gene end by 0 bases; junction bases not matched to a gene: 2. Per germline, CDR1 SEHNR and CDR2 FQNEAQ (reference sequence). This CDR3 contains 16 residues. The CDR3 sequence is CASSLGQGSSGNTIYF. As DNA, the CDR3 is TGTGCCAGCAGCTTGGGACAGGGGAGCTCTGGAAACACCATATATTTT.

This clone occurred once. The chain links TRBV5-6 to TRBJ2-5, with D possibly TRBD1 on 5 matching bases. Looked up from germline, CDR1 is SGHDT and CDR2 is YYEEEE. This CDR3 is built from 15 residues. Deletions cut 0 bases from V and 1 base from J, with 10 bases between. The CDR3 sequence is CASSLVDIFQETQYF. In nucleotides, the CDR3 is TGTGCCAGCAGCTTGGTGGACATCTTCCAAGAGACCCAGTACTTC.

V usage is TRBV18 and J usage is TRBJ2-2; D is unresolved. V was pared by 2 bases and J by 1 base, with 8 bases between. Germline V gives CDR1 KGHSH, CDR2 LQKENI. The CDR3 runs 15 residues. CDR3 loop: CASSPKVQNTGELFF. For the CDR3, the DNA is TGTGCCAGCTCACCAAAGGTCCAGAACACCGGGGAGCTGTTTTTT.

The chain carries TRBV4-1 and TRBJ1-1; D ambiguous. Trimming removed 0 bases from V and 6 bases from J, with 11 bases in between. Germline V lookup: CDR1 MGHRA, CDR2 YSYEKL. The CDR3 is 14 residues long. This CDR3 is CASSQDMANPEAFF. The DNA for the CDR3 is TGCGCCAGCAGCCAAGATATGGCAAACCCTGAAGCTTTCTTT.

V usage is TRBV5-4 and J usage is TRBJ2-5, with 13 bases matching TRBD2. After removal of 4 bases from V and 2 bases from J, the junction contained 8 bases not matched to a gene. Germline CDR1 and CDR2: SGHNT and YYREEE (reference sequence). This CDR3 is 17 amino acids long. The CDR3 sequence is CASSGPGLAGSQETQYF. CDR3 bases: TGTGCCAGCAGCGGCCCGGGACTAGCGGGGTCGCAAGAGACCCAGTACTTC.

This rearrangement joins TRBV18 to TRBJ2-5; unclear D gene. This CDR3 is 13 amino acids long. V was cut by 0 bases and J by 1 base, with 3 bases left in between. Germline-derived CDR1 and CDR2 are KGHSH and LQKENI. For the CDR3, the DNA is TGTGCCAGCTCACCACCGGCCCAAGAGACCCAGTACTTC. Amino acid sequence: CASSPPAQETQYF.

This sequence joins TRBV2 and TRBJ1-3, with D perhaps TRBD1 (6 bases). The CDR3 is 14 residues long. Looked up from germline, CDR1 is SNHLY and CDR2 is FYNNEI. The V end was cut by 4 bases, the J end by 7 bases, with 14 bases between. CDR3 coding DNA: TGTGCCAGCAGTGTACAGGGTCGGGACAACACCATATATTTT. This gives the protein CASSVQGRDNTIYF. Full variable domain (outside the CDR3, taken from reference TRBV2 and TRBJ1-3): EPEVTQTPSHQVTQMGQEVILRCVPISNHLYFYWYRQILGQKVEFLVSFYNNEISEKSEIFDDQFSVERPDGSNFTLKIRSTKLEDSAMYFCASSVQGRDNTIYFGEGSWLTVV.

V usage is TRBV18 and J usage is TRBJ1-6, with TRBD1 identical over 8 bases. Unmatched junction bases numbered 3, after V lost 4 bases and J lost 4 bases. Germline V gene lookup returns CDR1 KGHSH and CDR2 LQKENI. This CDR3 has 15 amino acids. CDR3 sequence reads: CASSQQGGYNSPLHF. Here the CDR3 DNA reads TGTGCCAGCTCACAACAGGGGGGGTATAATTCACCCCTCCACTTT.

This chain joins TRBV4-2 and TRBJ1-4, with TRBD1 as a possible D gene (5 bases). The CDR3 contains 15 residues. The ends were cut back, 4 bases at V and 5 bases at J, with 14 bases in the middle. The germline V gene has CDR1 LGHNA and CDR2 YNFKEQ. CDR3 sequence reads: CASSPGSGVNEKLFF. The CDR3, as DNA: TGTGCCAGCAGCCCTGGCTCGGGGGTCAATGAAAAACTGTTTTTT.

This clone was counted between two and nine times. This chain joins TRBV14 and TRBJ2-1; the D gene is possibly TRBD2 (6 bases). The germline gives CDR1 SGHDN, CDR2 FVKESK. Trimming took off 0 bases at V and 9 bases at J, with 18 bases between the two ends. The CDR3 loop spans 16 amino acids. The CDR3 nucleotides read TGTGCCAGCAGCCAAGATTATCCGACTAGGCGGGGTGAGCAGTTCTTC. Protein sequence: CASSQDYPTRRGEQFF. Full variable domain (remainder filled in from reference TRBV14 and TRBJ2-1): EAGVTQFPSHSVIEKGQTVTLRCDPISGHDNLYWYRRVMGKEIKFLLHFVKESKQDESGMPNNRFLAERTGGTYSTLKVQPAELEDSGVYFCASSQDYPTRRGEQFFGPGTRLTVL.

The chain links TRBV29-1 to TRBJ1-2; perhaps TRBD1 as D (5 bases). The CDR3 totals 13 residues. Trimming removed 4 bases at V and 4 bases at J, with 13 bases between. CDR1 is SQVTM, CDR2 ANQGSEA, per germline. The CDR3 DNA follows: TGCAGCGTTGGTAGGAAGGGGCGCTATGGCTACACCTTC. This encodes CSVGRKGRYGYTF. The variable domain in full, with the rest retrieved from reference TRBV29-1 and TRBJ1-2, is SAVISQKPSRDICQRGTSLTIQCQVDSQVTMMFWYRQQPGQSLTLIATANQGSEATYESGFVIDKFPISRPNLTFSTLTVSNMSPEDSSIYLCSVGRKGRYGYTFGSGTRLTVV.

The rearrangement links TRBV5-1 to TRBJ2-3; 8 bases fit TRBD1. The CDR3 runs to 14 residues. V gave up 4 bases and J gave up 1 base; unmatched junction bases: 2. CDR1 and CDR2 from the germline V gene are SGHRS and YFSETQ. The CDR3 coding sequence is TGCGCCAGCAGCACGGGACAGGGCACAGATACGCAGTATTTT. This translates into CASSTGQGTDTQYF.

The J gene is TRBJ1-1, the V gene TRBV6-6, with TRBD1 matching 9 bases. CDR3 size: 15 residues. V was pared by 2 bases and J by 0 bases, with 1 base of the junction left unmatched. CDR1 is MNHNY, CDR2 SVGAGI, per germline (reference sequence). The CDR3 loop reads CASSYGTGMNTEAFF. CDR3 in DNA: TGTGCCAGCAGTTACGGGACAGGGATGAACACTGAAGCTTTCTTT.